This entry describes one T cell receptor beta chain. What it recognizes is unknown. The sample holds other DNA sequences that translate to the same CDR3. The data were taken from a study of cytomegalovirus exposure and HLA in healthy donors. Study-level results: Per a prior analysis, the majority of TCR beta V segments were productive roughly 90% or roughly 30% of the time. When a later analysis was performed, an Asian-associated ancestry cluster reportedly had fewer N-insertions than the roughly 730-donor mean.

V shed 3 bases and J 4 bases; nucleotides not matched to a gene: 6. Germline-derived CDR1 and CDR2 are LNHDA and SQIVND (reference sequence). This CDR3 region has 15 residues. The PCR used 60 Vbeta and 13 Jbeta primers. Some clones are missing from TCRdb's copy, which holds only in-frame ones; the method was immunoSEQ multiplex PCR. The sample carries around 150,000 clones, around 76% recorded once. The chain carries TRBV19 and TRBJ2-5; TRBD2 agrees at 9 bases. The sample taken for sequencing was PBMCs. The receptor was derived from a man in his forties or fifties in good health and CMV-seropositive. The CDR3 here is CASSMGLAGPETQYF. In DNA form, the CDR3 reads TGTGCCAGTAGTATGGGGCTAGCGGGGCCAGAGACCCAGTACTTC.